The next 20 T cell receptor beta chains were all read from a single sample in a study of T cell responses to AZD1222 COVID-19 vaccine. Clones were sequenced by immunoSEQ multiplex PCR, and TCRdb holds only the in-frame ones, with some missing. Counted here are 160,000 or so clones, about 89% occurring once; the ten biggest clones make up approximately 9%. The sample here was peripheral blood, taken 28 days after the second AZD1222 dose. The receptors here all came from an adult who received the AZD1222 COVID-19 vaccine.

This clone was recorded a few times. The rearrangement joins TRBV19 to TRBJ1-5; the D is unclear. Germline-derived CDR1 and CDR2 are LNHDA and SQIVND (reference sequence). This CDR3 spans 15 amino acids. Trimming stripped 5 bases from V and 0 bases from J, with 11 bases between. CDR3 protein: CASSFGRTSNQPQHF. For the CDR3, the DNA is TGTGCCAGTAGTTTCGGACGGACTAGCAATCAGCCCCAGCATTTT. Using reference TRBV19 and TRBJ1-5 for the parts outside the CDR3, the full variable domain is DGGITQSPKYLFRKEGQNVTLSCEQNLNHDAMYWYRQDPGQGLRLIYYSQIVNDFQKGDIAEGYSVSREKKESFPLTVTSAQKNPTAFYLCASSFGRTSNQPQHFGDGTRLSIL.

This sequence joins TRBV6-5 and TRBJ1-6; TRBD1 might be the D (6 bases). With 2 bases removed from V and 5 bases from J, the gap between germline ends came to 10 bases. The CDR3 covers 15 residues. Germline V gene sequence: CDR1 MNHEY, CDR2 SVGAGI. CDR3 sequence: CASSYLEGDNSPLHF. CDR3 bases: TGTGCCAGCAGTTACCTGGAGGGGGATAATTCACCCCTCCACTTT.

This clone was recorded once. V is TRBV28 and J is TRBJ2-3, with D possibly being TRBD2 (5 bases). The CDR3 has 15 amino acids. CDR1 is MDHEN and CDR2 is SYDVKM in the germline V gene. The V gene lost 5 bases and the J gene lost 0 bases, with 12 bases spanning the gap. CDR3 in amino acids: CASSPLARSTDTQYF. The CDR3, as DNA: TGTGCCAGCAGTCCGTTAGCGCGAAGCACAGATACGCAGTATTTT.

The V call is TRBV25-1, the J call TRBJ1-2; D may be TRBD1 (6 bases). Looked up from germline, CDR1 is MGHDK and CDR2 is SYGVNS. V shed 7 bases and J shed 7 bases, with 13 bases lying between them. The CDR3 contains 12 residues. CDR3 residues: CASNRTVGGYTF. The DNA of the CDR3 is TGTGCCAGCAATCGGACAGTAGGTGGCTACACCTTC.

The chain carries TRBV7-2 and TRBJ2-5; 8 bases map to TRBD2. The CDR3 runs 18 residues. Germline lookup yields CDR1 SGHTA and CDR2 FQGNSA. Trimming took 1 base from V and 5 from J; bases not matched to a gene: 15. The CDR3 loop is CASSLELKRAGDRETQYF. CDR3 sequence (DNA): TGTGCCAGCAGCTTAGAGCTAAAACGAGCGGGAGATCGGGAGACCCAGTACTTC.

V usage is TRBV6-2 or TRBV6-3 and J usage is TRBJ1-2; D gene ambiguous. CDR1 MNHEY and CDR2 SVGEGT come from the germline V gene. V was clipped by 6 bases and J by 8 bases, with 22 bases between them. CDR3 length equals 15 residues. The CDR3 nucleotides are TGTGCCAGCAGCCCTCATACCACAGCTATCCGGGGCTACACCTTC. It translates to CASSPHTTAIRGYTF.

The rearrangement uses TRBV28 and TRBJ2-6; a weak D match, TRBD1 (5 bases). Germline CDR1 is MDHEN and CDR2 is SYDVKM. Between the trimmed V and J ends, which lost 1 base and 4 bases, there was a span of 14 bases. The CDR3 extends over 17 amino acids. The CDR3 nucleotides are TGTGCCAGCAGTTTATTGGCAGGGAATGGCGGGGCCAACGTCCTGACTTTC. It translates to CASSLLAGNGGANVLTF.

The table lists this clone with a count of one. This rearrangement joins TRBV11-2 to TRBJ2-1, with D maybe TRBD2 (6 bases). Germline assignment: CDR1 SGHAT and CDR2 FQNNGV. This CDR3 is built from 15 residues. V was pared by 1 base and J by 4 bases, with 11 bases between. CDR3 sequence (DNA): TGTGCCAGCAGCTTAGCGGGAGAAGGGTACAATGAGCAGTTCTTC. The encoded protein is CASSLAGEGYNEQFF.

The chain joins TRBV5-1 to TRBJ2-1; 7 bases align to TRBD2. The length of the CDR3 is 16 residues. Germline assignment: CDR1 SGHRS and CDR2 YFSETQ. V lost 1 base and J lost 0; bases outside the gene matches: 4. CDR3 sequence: CASSLRPSGSYNEQFF. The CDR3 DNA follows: TGCGCCAGCAGCTTGCGCCCTAGCGGCTCCTACAATGAGCAGTTCTTC.

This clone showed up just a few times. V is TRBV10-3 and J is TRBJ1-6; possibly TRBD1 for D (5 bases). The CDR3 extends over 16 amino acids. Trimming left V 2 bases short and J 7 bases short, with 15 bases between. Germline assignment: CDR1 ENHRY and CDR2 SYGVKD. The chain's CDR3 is CAISEPRGGPNSPLHF. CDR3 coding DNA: TGTGCCATCAGTGAGCCCCGTGGGGGTCCGAATTCACCCCTCCACTTT.

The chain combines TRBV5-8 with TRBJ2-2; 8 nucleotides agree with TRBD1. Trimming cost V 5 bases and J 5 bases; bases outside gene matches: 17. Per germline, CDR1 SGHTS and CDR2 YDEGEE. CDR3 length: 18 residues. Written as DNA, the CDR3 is TGTGCCAGCAGTTCAAGGGACAGGAGCCGACGCGGGACCGGGGAGCTGTTTTTT. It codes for CASSSRDRSRRGTGELFF.

The CDR3 protein is CASSLSGRGSEAFF. The CDR3 DNA reads as TGTGCCAGCAGCTTATCGGGCAGGGGATCTGAAGCTTTCTTT. The rearrangement links TRBV7-2 to TRBJ1-1, with D perhaps TRBD1 (6 bases). The CDR3 is 14 amino acids. V was shortened by 2 bases and J by 6 bases, with 13 bases between the two germline ends. The germline V gene has CDR1 SGHTA and CDR2 FQGNSA.

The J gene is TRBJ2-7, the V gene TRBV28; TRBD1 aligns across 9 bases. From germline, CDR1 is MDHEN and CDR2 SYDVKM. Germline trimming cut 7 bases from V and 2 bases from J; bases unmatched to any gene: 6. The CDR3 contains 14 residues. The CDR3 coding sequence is TGTGCCAGCACCGGGACAGGGCTGGCCTACGAGCAGTACTTC. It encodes CASTGTGLAYEQYF. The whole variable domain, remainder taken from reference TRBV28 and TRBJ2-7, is DVKVTQSSRYLVKRTGEKVFLECVQDMDHENMFWYRQDPGLGLRLIYFSYDVKMKEKGDIPEGYSVSREKKERFSLILESASTNQTSMYLCASTGTGLAYEQYFGPGTRLTVT.

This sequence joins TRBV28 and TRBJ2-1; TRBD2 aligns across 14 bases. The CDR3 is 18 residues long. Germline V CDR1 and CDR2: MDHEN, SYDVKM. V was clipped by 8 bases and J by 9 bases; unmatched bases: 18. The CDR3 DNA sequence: TGTGCCAGCTGGCACGACAGTTTAGGGACTAGCGGGAGTGTTGAGCAGTTCTTC. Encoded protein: CASWHDSLGTSGSVEQFF.

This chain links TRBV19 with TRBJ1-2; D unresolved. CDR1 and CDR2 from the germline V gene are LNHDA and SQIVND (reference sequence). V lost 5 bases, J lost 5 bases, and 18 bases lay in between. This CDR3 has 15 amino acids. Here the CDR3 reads CASSQPPGFGYGYTF. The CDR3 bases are TGTGCCAGTAGTCAACCGCCGGGTTTTGGGTATGGCTACACCTTC. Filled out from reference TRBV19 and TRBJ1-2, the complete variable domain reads DGGITQSPKYLFRKEGQNVTLSCEQNLNHDAMYWYRQDPGQGLRLIYYSQIVNDFQKGDIAEGYSVSREKKESFPLTVTSAQKNPTAFYLCASSQPPGFGYGYTFGSGTRLTVV.

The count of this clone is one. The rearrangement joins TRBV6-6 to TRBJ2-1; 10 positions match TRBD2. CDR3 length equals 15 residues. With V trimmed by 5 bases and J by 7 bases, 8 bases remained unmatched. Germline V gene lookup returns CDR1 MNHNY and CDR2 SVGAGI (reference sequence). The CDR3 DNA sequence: TGTGCCAGCAGTCCTCTAGCGGGAGTCCTAAATGAGCAGTTCTTC. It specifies CASSPLAGVLNEQFF.

CDR3 DNA sequence: TGTGCCAGCAGCTTAAGGGACAGGACTAAAGAGCAGTACTTC. It codes for CASSLRDRTKEQYF. This chain uses TRBV7-8 with TRBJ2-7; 8 bases are shared with TRBD1. The CDR3 is 14 amino acids. From germline, CDR1 is SGHVS and CDR2 FQNEAQ. Losses at the gene ends were 2 bases for V and 7 bases for J; bases not matched to a gene: 7.

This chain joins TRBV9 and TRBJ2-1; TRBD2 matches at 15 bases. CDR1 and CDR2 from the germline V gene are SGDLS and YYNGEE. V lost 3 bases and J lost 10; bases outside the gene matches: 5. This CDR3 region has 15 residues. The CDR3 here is CASSARTSGREEQFF. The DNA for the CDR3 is TGTGCCAGCAGCGCCCGGACTAGCGGGAGGGAAGAGCAGTTCTTC.

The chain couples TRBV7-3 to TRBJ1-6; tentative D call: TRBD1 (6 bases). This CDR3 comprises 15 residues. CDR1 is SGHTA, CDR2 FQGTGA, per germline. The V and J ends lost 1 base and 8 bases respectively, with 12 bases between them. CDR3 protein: CASSLIGGADSPLHF. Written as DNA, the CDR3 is TGTGCCAGCAGCTTAATAGGGGGGGCTGATTCACCCCTCCACTTT.

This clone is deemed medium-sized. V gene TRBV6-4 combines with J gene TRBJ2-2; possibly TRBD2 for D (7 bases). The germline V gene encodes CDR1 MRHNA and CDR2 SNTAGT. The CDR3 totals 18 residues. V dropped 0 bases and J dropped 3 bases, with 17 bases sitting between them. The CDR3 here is CASSDSPLVGGHTGELFF. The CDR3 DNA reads TGTGCCAGCAGTGACTCCCCGCTCGTGGGGGGGCACACCGGGGAGCTGTTTTTT.